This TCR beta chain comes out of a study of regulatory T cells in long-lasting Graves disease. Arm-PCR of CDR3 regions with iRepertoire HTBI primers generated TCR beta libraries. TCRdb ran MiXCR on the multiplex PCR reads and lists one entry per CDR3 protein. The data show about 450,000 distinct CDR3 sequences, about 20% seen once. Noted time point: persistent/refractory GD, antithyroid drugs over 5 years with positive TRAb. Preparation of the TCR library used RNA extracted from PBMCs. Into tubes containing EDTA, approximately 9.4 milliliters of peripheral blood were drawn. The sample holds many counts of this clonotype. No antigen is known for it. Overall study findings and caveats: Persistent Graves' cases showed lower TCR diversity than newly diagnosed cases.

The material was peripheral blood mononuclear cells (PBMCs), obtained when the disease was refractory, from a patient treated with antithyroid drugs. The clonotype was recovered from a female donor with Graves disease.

CDR3 sequence reads: CASSAPGTAKYF. The CDR3 bases are TGTGCCAGCAGTGCACCTGGGACAGCAAAGTACTTC. The chain links TRBV12-3 or TRBV12-4 to TRBJ2-7; 7 bases line up with TRBD1. J gave up 11 bases and V 5 bases, and 9 bases lay outside the gene matches. This CDR3 contains 12 residues.